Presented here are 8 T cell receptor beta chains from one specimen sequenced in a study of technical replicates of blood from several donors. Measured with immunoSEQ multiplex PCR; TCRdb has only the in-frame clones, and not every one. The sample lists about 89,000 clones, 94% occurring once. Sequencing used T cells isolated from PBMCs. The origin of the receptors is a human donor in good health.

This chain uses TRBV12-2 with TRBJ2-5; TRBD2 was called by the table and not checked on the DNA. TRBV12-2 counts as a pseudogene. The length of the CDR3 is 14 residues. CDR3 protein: CASRQRDDQETQYF. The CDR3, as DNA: TGTGCAAGTCGCCAGCGGGACGATCAAGAGACCCAGTACTTC.

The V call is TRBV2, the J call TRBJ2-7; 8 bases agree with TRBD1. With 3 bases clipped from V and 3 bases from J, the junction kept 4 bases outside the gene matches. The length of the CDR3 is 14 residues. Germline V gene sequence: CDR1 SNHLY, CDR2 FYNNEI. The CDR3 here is CASSDQGQGYEQYF. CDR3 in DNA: TGTGCCAGCAGTGATCAAGGACAGGGCTACGAGCAGTACTTC.

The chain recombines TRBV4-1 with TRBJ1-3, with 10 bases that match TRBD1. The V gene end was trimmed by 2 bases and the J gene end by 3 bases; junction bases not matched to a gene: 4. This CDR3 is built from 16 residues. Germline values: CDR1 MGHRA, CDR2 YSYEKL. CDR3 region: CASSQSGTGVGNTIYF. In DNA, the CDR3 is TGCGCCAGCAGCCAAAGCGGGACAGGGGTTGGAAACACCATATATTTT.

CDR3 DNA sequence: TGTGCCAGCAGTGAGGCGGGACAGGTTTTCTTT. This encodes CASSEAGQVFF. V and J are TRBV25-1 and TRBJ1-1, with 8 nucleotides matching TRBD1. The germline V gene encodes CDR1 MGHDK and CDR2 SYGVNS. CDR3 length: 11 amino acids. The J segment lost 13 bases and the V segment lost 3 bases, leaving 4 bases of the junction unmatched. Full variable domain (outside the CDR3, taken from reference TRBV25-1 and TRBJ1-1): EADIYQTPRYLVIGTGKKITLECSQTMGHDKMYWYQQDPGMELHLIHYSYGVNSTEKGDLSSESTVSRIRTEHFPLTLESARPSHTSQYLCASSEAGQVFFGQGTRLTVV.

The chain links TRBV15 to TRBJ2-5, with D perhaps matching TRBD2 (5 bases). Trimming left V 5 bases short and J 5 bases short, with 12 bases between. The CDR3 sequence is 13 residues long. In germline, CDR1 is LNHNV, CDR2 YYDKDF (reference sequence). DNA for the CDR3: TGTGCCACCAGCCCGAGGGCCCAGGAGACCCAGTACTTC. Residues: CATSPRAQETQYF.

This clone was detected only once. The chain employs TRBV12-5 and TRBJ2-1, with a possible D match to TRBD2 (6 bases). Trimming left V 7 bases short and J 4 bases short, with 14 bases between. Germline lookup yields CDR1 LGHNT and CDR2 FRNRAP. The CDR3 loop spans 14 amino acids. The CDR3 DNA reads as TGTGCTAGTGATGGGTTAGCGGCGTACAATGAGCAGTTCTTC. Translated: CASDGLAAYNEQFF. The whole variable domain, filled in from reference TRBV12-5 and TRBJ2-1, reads DARVTQTPRHKVTEMGQEVTMRCQPILGHNTVFWYRQTMMQGLELLAYFRNRAPLDDSGMPKDRFSAEMPDATLATLKIQPSEPRDSAVYFCASDGLAAYNEQFFGPGTRLTVL.

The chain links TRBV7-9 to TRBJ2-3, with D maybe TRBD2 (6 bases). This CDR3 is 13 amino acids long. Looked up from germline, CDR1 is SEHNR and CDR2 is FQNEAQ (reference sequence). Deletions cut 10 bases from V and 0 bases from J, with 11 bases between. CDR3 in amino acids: CATSGVSTDTQYF. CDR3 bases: TGTGCCACGTCGGGGGTAAGCACAGATACGCAGTATTTT.

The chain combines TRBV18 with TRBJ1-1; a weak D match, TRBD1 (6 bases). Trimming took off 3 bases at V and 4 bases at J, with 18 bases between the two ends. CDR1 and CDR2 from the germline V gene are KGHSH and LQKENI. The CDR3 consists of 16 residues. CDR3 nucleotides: TGTGCCAGCTCACCGCGCGGACACGGGACACCCACTGAAGCTTTCTTT. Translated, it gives CASSPRGHGTPTEAFF.